This T cell receptor (beta chain) was identified in a study of cytomegalovirus exposure and HLA in healthy donors. The CDR3 spans 14 residues. The J segment lost 6 bases and the V segment lost 7 bases, leaving 7 bases of the junction unmatched. Germline V gives CDR1 LNHDA, CDR2 SQIVND (reference sequence). PCR used 60 Vbeta primers and 13 Jbeta primers. Profiling relied on immunoSEQ multiplex PCR, and the TCRdb table lists in-frame clones only, not all of them. The sample shows 150,000 or so clones, about four fifths of them seen only once. The chain has TRBV19 and TRBJ2-2; 8 nucleotides agree with TRBD1. This sequence originates from a man aged 18-30 years in good health and CMV-seronegative. The material sequenced was PBMCs. In nucleotides, the CDR3 is TGTGCCAGTACAGACAGGGGTTGGTCCGGGGAGCTGTTTTTT. Translation gives CASTDRGWSGELFF.